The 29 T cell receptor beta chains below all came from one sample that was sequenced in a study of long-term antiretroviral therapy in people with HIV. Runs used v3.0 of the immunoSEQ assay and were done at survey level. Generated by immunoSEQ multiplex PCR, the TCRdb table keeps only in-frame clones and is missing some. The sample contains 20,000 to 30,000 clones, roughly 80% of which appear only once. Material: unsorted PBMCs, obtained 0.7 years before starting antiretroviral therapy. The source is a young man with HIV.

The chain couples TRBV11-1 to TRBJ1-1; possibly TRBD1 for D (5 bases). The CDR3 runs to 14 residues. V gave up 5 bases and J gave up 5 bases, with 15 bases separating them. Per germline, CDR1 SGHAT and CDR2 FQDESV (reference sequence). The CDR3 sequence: CASSASGARTEAFF. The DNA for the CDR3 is TGTGCCAGCAGCGCATCCGGGGCGAGGACTGAAGCTTTCTTT.

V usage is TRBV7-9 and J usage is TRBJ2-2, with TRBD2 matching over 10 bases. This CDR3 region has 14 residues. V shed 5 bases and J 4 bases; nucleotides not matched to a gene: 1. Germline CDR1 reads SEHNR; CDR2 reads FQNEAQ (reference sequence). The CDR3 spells CASSQRGGTGELFF. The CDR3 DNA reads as TGTGCCAGCAGCCAGCGGGGGGGCACCGGGGAGCTGTTTTTT. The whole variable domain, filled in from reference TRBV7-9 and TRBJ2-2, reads DTGVSQNPRHKITKRGQNVTFRCDPISEHNRLYWYRQTLGQGPEFLTYFQNEAQLEKSRLLSDRFSAERPKGSFSTLEIQRTEQGDSAMYLCASSQRGGTGELFFGEGSRLTVL.

CDR3 residues: CASSLGTGGDEKLFF. Here the CDR3 DNA reads TGTGCCAGCAGCTTAGGGACAGGGGGTGATGAAAAACTGTTTTTT. The J gene is TRBJ1-4, the V gene TRBV11-2; 10 bases fit TRBD1. Germline V CDR1 and CDR2: SGHAT, FQNNGV. With 1 base clipped from V and 6 bases from J, the junction kept 2 bases outside the gene matches. The CDR3 has 15 amino acids.

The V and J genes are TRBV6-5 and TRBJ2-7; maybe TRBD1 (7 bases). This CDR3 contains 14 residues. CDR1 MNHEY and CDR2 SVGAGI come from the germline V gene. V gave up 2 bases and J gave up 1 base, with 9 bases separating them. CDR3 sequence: CASSYAGGSYEQYF. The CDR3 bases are TGTGCCAGCAGTTACGCAGGGGGGTCCTACGAGCAGTACTTC.

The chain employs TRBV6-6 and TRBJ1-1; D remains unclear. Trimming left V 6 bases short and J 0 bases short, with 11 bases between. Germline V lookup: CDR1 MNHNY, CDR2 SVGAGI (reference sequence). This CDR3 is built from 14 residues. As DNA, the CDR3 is TGTGCCAGCAGATATTCGGACCTGAACACTGAAGCTTTCTTT. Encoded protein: CASRYSDLNTEAFF.

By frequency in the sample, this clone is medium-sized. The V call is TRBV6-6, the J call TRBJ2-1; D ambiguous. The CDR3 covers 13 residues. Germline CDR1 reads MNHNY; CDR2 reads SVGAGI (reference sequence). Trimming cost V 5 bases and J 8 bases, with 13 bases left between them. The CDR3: CASSAGSPDEQFF. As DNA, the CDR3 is TGTGCCAGCAGTGCCGGGTCTCCTGATGAGCAGTTCTTC.

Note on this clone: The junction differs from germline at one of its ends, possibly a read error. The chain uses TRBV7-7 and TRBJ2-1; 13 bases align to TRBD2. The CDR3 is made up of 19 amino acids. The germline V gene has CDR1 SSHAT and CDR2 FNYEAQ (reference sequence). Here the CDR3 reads CASSLGLAGATVSYNEQFF. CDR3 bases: TGTGCTAGCAGCTTAGGACTAGCGGGAGCCACAGTCTCCTACAATGAGCAGTTCTTC.

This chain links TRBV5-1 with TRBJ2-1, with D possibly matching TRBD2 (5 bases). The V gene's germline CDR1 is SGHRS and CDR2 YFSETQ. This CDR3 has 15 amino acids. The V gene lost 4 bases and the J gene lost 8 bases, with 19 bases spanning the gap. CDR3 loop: CASSPDWKVGHEQFF. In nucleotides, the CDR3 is TGCGCCAGCAGCCCGGACTGGAAGGTCGGCCATGAGCAGTTCTTC.

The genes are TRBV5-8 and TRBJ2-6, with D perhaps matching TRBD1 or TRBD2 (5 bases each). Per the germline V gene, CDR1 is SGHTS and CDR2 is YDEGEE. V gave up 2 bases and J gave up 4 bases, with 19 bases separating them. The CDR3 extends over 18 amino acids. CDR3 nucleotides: TGTGCCAGCAGCTTCACGGGACCGAAGGGTACCGGGGCCAACGTCCTGACTTTC. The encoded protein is CASSFTGPKGTGANVLTF. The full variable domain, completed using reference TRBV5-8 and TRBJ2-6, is EAGVTQSPTHLIKTRGQQATLRCSPISGHTSVYWYQQALGLGLQFLLWYDEGEERNRGNFPPRFSGRQFPNYSSELNVNALELEDSALYLCASSFTGPKGTGANVLTFGAGSRLTVL.

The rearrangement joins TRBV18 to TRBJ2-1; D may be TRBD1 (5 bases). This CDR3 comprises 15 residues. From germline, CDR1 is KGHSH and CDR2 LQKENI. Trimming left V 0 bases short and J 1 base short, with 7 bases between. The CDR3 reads CASSPPRGSYNEQFF. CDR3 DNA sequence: TGTGCCAGCTCACCACCAAGGGGTTCCTACAATGAGCAGTTCTTC.

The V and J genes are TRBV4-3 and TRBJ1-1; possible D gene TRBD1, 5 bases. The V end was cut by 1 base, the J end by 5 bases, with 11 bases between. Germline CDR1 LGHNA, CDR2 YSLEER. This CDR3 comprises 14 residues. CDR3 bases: TGCGCCAGCAGCCAAGTAGGGTCAGGGACTGAAGCTTTCTTT. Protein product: CASSQVGSGTEAFF.

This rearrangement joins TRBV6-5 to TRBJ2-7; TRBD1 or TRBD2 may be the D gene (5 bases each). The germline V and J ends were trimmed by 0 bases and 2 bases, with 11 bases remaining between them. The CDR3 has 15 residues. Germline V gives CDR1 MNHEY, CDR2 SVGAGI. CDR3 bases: TGTGCCAGCAGTTACTCCCCGACAGCGGCCTACGAGCAGTACTTC. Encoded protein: CASSYSPTAAYEQYF.

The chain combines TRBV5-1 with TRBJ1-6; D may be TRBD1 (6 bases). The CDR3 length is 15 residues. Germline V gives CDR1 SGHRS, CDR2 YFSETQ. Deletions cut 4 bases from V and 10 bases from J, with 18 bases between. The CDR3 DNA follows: TGCGCCAGCAGCGAGGGGGGGGCCGTTAGGTCACCCCTCCACTTT. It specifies CASSEGGAVRSPLHF.

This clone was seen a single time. The CDR3 spells CASSLEGNSPLHF. DNA of the CDR3: TGTGCCAGCAGCTTGGAGGGGAATTCACCCCTCCACTTT. The V call is TRBV5-6, the J call TRBJ1-6, with D perhaps TRBD1 (5 bases). Germline values: CDR1 SGHDT, CDR2 YYEEEE. CDR3 length equals 13 residues. V was trimmed by 0 bases and J by 7 bases, leaving 5 bases between them.

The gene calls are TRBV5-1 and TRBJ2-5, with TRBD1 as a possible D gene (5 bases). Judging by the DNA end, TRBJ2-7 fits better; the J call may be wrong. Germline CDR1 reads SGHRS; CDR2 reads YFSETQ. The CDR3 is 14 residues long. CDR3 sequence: CASSRDSFSYEQYF. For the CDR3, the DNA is TGCGCCAGCAGCCGTGACAGCTTCTCCTACGAGCAGTACTTC.

This chain's CDR3 is CASSYSGSGNTIYF. DNA of the CDR3: TGTGCCAGCAGTTACTCGGGATCTGGAAACACCATATATTTT. The J gene is TRBJ1-3, the V gene TRBV6-5; D is uncertain. The V end lost 0 bases, the J end lost 1 base, and 4 bases lay between the germline ends. Per germline, CDR1 MNHEY and CDR2 SVGAGI. This CDR3 contains 14 residues.

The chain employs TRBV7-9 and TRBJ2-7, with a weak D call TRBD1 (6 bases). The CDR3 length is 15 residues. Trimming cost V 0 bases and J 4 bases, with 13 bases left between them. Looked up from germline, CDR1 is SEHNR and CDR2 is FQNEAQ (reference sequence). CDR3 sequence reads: CASSLATGSFYEQYF. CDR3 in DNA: TGTGCCAGCAGCTTAGCGACAGGATCGTTTTACGAGCAGTACTTC. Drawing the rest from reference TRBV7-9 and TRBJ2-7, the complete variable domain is DTGVSQNPRHKITKRGQNVTFRCDPISEHNRLYWYRQTLGQGPEFLTYFQNEAQLEKSRLLSDRFSAERPKGSFSTLEIQRTEQGDSAMYLCASSLATGSFYEQYFGPGTRLTVT.

CDR3 DNA: TGCGCCAGCAGGGCCACGACAGGGGATAGGGAGACCCAGTACTTC. It yields the protein CASRATTGDRETQYF. The chain carries TRBV5-1 and TRBJ2-5; 8 bases align to TRBD1. The CDR3 consists of 15 residues. Germline CDR1 SGHRS, CDR2 YFSETQ. V shed 5 bases, J shed 5 bases, and the junction held 11 bases outside the gene matches.

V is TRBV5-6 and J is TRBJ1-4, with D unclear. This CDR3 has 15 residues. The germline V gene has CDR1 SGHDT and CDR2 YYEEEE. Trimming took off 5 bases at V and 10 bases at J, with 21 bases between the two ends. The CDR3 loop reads CASRSRRDSYGKLFF. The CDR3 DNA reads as TGTGCCAGCAGATCCCGTCGGGATAGTTATGGAAAACTGTTTTTT.

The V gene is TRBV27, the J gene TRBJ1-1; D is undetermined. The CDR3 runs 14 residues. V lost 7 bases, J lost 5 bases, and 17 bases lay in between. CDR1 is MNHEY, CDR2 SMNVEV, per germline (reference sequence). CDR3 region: CASKALSGWTEAFF. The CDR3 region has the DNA TGTGCCAGCAAAGCACTGTCTGGATGGACTGAAGCTTTCTTT.

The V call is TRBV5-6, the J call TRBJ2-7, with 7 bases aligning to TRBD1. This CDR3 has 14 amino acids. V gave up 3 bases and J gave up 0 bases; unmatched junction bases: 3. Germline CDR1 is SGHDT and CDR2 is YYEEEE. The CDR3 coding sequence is TGTGCCAGCAGCTGGGGACAGTTCTCCTACGAGCAGTACTTC. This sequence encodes CASSWGQFSYEQYF.

CDR3 nucleotides: TGTGCCAGCAGCGTAGTCCCTACCGGGACCAATCCCTACAATGAGCAGTTCTTC. Translating gives CASSVVPTGTNPYNEQFF. The rearrangement uses TRBV9 and TRBJ2-1; D possibly matches TRBD1 or TRBD2 (5 bases each). V lost 0 bases and J lost 2, with 18 bases in between. The CDR3 consists of 18 residues. CDR1 is SGDLS and CDR2 is YYNGEE in the germline V gene.

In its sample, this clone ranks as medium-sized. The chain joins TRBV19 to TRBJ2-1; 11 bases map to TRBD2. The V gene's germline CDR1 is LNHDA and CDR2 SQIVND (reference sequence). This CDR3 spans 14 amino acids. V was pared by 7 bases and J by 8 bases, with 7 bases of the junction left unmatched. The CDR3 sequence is CASNLAGGLDEQFF. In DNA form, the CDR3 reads TGTGCCAGTAATTTAGCGGGAGGGCTGGATGAGCAGTTCTTC.

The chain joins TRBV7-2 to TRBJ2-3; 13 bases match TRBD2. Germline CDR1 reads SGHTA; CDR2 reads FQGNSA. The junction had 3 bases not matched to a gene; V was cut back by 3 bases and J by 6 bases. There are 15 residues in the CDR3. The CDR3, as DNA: TGTGCCAGCAGCTTGACTAGCGGGAGGTCCGATACGCAGTATTTT. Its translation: CASSLTSGRSDTQYF.

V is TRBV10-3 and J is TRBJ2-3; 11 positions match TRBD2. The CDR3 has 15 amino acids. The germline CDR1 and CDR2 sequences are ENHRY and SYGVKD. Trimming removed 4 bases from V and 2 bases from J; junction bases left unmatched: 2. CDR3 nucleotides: TGTGCCATCAGTGGACTAGCGGGGCTCACAGATACGCAGTATTTT. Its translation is CAISGLAGLTDTQYF.

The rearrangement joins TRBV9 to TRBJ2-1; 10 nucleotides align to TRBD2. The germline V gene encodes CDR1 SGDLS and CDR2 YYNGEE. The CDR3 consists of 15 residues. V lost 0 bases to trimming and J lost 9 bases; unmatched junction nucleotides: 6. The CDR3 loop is CASSVASGGAVEQFF. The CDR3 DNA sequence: TGTGCCAGCAGCGTAGCGAGCGGGGGGGCTGTTGAGCAGTTCTTC.

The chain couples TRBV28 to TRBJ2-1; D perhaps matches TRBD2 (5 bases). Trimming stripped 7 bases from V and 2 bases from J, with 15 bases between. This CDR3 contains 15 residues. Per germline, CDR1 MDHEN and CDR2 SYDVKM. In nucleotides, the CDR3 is TGTGCCAGCACCCTAGAGGCGGGCCCCTACAATGAGCAGTTCTTC. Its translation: CASTLEAGPYNEQFF.

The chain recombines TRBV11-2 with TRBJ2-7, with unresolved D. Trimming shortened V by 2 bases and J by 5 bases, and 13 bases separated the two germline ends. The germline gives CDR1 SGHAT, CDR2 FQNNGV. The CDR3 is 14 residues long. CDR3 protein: CASSLMWISHEQYF. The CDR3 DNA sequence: TGTGCCAGCAGCTTAATGTGGATCTCGCACGAGCAGTACTTC. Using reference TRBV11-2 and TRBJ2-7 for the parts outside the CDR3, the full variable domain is EAGVAQSPRYKIIEKRQSVAFWCNPISGHATLYWYQQILGQGPKLLIQFQNNGVVDDSQLPKDRFSAERLKGVDSTLKIQPAKLEDSAVYLCASSLMWISHEQYFGPGTRLTVT.

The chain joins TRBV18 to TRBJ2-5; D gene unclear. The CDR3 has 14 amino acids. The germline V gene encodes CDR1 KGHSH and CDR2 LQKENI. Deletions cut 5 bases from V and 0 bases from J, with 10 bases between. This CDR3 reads CASSSGSNQETQYF. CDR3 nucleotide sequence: TGTGCCAGCTCATCTGGCTCTAACCAAGAGACCCAGTACTTC.